The present TCR beta chain was sequenced within a study of response to subunit inactivated influenza vaccine listed by TCRdb under 2018. Notes on the research overall: The study used deep quantitative T cell receptor repertoire profiling to track responses to a trivalent subunit inactivated influenza vaccine. Broad study findings and their caveats: The authors suggested that each seasonal influenza vaccination may recruit only a limited number of new T cells.

The receptor library was made with RT-PCR. Sequencing was performed on an Illumina HiSeq 2500. Using fastp trimming at Q25 and MiXCR clonotype assembly, TCRdb reanalyzed the public sequencing data and kept in-frame beta chains. Each CDR3 protein gets just one entry, which takes the most common genes and DNA from the rows behind it. The sample records about 160,000 distinct CDR3 sequences, 9.5% to 13% of which are singletons. The ten biggest clones cover roughly 12% of the sample. The time point label for this specimen denotes: approximately 47 days after influenza vaccine administration. This clonotype was counted at least ten times. It lacks a known antigen. No base quality information exists; no much larger clone differs at one position. This receptor was obtained from a middle-aged man who received an inactivated influenza vaccine. Donor details come from another sample of the same person, matched by shared clones. The sequences come from non-naive T cells sorted from PBMCs, collected roughly 48 days after vaccination. Interpreted using the paper, the cell subset or site label stands for: memory T cell fraction.

In nucleotides, the sequence is TGCGCCAGCAGCCAAGCCGCAGGGTTGAAGCAGTACTTC. Translated, this gives CASSQAAGLKQYF. The chain joins TRBV4-3 to TRBJ2-7; TRBD1 is perhaps the D gene, given 5 matching bases. V is cut by 1 base and J by 8 bases, and the space between the germline ends is 12 bases. Taken from the germline V gene, the CDR1 and CDR2 loops are LGHNA and YSLEER. The CDR3 has 13 amino acids, counting the end cysteine and phenylalanine. Only the CDR3 DNA stays, 39 bases, in frame from base 1.